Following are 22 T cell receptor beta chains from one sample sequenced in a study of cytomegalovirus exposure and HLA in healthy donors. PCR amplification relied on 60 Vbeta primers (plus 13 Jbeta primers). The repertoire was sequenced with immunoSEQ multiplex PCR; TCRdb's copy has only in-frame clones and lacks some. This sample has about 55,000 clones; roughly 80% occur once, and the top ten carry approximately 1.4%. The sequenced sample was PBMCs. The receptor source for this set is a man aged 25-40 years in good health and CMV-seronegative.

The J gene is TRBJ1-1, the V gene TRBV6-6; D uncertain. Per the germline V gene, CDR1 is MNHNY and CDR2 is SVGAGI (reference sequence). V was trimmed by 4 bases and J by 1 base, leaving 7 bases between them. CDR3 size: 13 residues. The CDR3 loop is CASSSRQNTEAFF. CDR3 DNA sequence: TGTGCCAGCAGTTCCAGACAGAACACTGAAGCTTTCTTT.

The CDR3 loop reads CASSETRFEPYEQYF. The CDR3 DNA reads TGTGCCAGCAGTGAAACTAGATTTGAGCCCTACGAGCAGTACTTC. The V and J genes are TRBV2 and TRBJ2-7; tentative D call: TRBD2 (5 bases). Deletions cut 2 bases from V and 2 bases from J, with 13 bases between. This CDR3 spans 15 amino acids. Germline V gene sequence: CDR1 SNHLY, CDR2 FYNNEI. The variable domain in full, completed from reference TRBV2 and TRBJ2-7, reads EPEVTQTPSHQVTQMGQEVILRCVPISNHLYFYWYRQILGQKVEFLVSFYNNEISEKSEIFDDQFSVERPDGSNFTLKIRSTKLEDSAMYFCASSETRFEPYEQYFGPGTRLTVT.

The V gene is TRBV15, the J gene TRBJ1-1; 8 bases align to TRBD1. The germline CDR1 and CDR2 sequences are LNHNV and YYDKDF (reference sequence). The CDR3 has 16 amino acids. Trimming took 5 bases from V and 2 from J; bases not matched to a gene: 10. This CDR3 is CATSVRQGKKNTEAFF. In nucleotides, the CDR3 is TGTGCCACCAGCGTCAGACAGGGGAAAAAAAACACTGAAGCTTTCTTT.

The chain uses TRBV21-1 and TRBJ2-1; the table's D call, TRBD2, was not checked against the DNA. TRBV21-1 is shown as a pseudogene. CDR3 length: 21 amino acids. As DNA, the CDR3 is TGTGCCAGCAGCAAAGAAAGGGACCCAGGTCGTAAGCGGGAGTATCGAAATGAGCAGTTCTTC. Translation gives CASSKERDPGRKREYRNEQFF.

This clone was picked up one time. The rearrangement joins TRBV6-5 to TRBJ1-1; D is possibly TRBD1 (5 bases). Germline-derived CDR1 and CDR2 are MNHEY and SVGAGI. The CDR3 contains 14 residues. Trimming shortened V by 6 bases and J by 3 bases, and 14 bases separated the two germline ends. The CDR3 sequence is CASRRGGTHTEAFF. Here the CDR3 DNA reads TGTGCCAGCAGGCGCGGAGGGACCCACACTGAAGCTTTCTTT.

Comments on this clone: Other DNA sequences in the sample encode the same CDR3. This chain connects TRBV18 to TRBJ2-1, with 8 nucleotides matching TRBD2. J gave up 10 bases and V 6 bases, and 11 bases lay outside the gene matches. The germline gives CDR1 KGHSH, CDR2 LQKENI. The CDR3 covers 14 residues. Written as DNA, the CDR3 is TGTGCCAGCTCCGACAGGCCAACTAGCGGAGAGCAGTTCTTC. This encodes CASSDRPTSGEQFF.

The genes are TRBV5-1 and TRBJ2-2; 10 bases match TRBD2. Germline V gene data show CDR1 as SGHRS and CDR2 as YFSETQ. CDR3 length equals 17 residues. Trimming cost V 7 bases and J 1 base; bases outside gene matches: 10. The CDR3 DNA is TGCGCCAGCTCCATCGGGAGGACTAGCGGGAACACCGGGGAGCTGTTTTTT. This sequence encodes CASSIGRTSGNTGELFF.

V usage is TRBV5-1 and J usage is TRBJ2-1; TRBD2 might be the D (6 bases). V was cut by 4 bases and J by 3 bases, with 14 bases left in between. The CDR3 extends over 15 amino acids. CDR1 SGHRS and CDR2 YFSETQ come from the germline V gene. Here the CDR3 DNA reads TGCGCCAGCAGCCTGCGGGACCCGATCTACAATGAGCAGTTCTTC. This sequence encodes CASSLRDPIYNEQFF.

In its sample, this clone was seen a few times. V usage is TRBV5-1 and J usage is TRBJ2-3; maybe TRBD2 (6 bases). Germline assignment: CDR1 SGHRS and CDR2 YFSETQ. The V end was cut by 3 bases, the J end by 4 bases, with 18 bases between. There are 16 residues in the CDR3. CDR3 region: CASSSEGLYASDTQYF. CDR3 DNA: TGCGCCAGCAGCTCGGAGGGCTTGTACGCCTCAGATACGCAGTATTTT.

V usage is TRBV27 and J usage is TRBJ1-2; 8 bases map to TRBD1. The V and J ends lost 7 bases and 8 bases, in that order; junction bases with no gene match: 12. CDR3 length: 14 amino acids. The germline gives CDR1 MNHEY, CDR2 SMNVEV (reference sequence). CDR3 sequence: CASTKGTGPGGYTF. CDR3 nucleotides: TGTGCCAGCACCAAGGGGACAGGTCCGGGGGGCTACACCTTC.

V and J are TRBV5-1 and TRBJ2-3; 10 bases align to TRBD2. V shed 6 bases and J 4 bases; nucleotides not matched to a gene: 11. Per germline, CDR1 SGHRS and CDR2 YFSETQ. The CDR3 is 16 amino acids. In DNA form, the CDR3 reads TGCGCCAGCAATGCGTTGCTAGCGGGAGTACCAGATACGCAGTATTTT. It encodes CASNALLAGVPDTQYF.

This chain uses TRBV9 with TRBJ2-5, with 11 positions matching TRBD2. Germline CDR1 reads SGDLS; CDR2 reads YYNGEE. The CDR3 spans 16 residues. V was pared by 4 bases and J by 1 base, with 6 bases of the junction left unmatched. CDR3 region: CASSLLAGGPQETQYF. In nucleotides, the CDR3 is TGTGCCAGCAGCCTATTAGCGGGAGGGCCCCAAGAGACCCAGTACTTC.

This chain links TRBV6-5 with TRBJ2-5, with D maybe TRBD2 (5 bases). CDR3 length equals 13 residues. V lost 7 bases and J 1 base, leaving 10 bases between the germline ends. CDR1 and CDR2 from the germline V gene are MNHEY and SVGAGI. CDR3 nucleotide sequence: TGTGCCAGCACCACCGGGATCCAAGAGACCCAGTACTTC. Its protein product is CASTTGIQETQYF.

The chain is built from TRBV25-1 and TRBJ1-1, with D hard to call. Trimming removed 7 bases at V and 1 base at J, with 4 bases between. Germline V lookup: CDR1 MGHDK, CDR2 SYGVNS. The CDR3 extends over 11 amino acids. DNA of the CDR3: TGTGCCAGCACGAGGAACACTGAAGCTTTCTTT. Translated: CASTRNTEAFF.

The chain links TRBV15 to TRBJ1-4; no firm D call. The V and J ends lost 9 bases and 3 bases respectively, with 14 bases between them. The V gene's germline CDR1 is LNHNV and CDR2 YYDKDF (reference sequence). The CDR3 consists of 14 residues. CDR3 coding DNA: TGTGCCACGGAAGAAACCGGGGCTAATGAAAAACTGTTTTTT. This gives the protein CATEETGANEKLFF.

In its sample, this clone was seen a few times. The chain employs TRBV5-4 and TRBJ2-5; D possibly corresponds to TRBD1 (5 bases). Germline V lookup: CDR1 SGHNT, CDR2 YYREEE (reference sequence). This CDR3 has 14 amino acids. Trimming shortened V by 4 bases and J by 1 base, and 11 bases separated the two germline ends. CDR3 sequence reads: CASSLQGSQETQYF. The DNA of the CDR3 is TGTGCCAGCAGCCTCCAGGGCTCCCAAGAGACCCAGTACTTC.

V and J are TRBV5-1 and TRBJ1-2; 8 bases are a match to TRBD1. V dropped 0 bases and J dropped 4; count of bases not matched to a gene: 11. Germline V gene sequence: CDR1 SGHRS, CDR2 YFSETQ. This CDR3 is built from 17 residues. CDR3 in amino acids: CASSLGQGTGSLYGYTF. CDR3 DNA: TGCGCCAGCAGCTTGGGACAAGGGACAGGATCCCTCTATGGCTACACCTTC. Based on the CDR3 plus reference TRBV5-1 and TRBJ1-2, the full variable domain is KAGVTQTPRYLIKTRGQQVTLSCSPISGHRSVSWYQQTPGQGLQFLFEYFSETQRNKGNFPGRFSGRQFSNSRSEMNVSTLELGDSALYLCASSLGQGTGSLYGYTFGSGTRLTVV.

The CDR3 sequence: CASSSGLATYNEQFF. Written as DNA, the CDR3 is TGTGCCAGCTCATCGGGACTAGCGACCTACAATGAGCAGTTCTTC. The chain uses TRBV18 and TRBJ2-1; TRBD2 agrees at 10 bases. The J segment lost 2 bases and the V segment lost 5 bases, leaving 3 bases of the junction unmatched. The CDR3 is 15 residues long. The V gene's germline CDR1 is KGHSH and CDR2 LQKENI.

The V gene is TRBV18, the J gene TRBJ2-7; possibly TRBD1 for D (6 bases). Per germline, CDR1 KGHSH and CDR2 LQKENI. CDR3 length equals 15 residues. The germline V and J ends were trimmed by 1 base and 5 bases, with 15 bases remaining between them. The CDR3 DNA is TGTGCCAGCTCACCACAGGGGACATCTGTCCACGAGCAGTACTTC. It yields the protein CASSPQGTSVHEQYF.

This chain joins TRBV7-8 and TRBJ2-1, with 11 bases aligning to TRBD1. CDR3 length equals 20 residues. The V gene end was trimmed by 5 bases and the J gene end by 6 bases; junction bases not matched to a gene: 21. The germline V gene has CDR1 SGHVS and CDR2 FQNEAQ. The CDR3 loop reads CASSPKWTGGYEENINEQFF. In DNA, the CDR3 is TGTGCCAGCAGCCCGAAATGGACAGGGGGCTACGAAGAGAACATCAATGAGCAGTTCTTC.

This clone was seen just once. CDR3 nucleotides: TGTGCCAGCAGTCCGGGGACATCAACCTACGAGCAGTACTTC. The encoded protein is CASSPGTSTYEQYF. The V gene is TRBV27, the J gene TRBJ2-7, with D maybe TRBD1 (6 bases). V gave up 5 bases and J gave up 2 bases, with 13 bases separating them. CDR3 length equals 14 residues. The V gene's germline CDR1 is MNHEY and CDR2 SMNVEV (reference sequence).

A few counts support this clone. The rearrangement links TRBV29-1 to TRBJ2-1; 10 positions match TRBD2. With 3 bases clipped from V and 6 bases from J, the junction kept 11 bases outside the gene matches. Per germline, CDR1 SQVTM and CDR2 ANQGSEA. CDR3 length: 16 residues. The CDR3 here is CSVEVSTSGWTNEQFF. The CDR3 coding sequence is TGCAGCGTTGAGGTATCGACTAGCGGGTGGACCAATGAGCAGTTCTTC.